This section outlines one T cell receptor beta chain sequence together with its context. This clone showed up just a few times. This receptor's antigen is unknown. No quality values exist for individual bases; no much larger clone is one base distant. Explained via the paper, the time point label denotes: baseline before oral tofacitinib. Lesional scalp punch biopsies and peripheral blood were obtained from alopecia areata patients. Human scalp biopsies were immediately fixed in PAXgene tissue containers. This specimen belongs to a study of CD8+ T cells in alopecia areata (dated by TCRdb to 2017 to 2018). A note on the overall study: The treated patients, all with moderate-to-severe alopecia areata, were enrolled in an open-label pilot trial of oral tofacitinib given at 5 to 10 mg twice daily. Patients received tofacitinib for 6 to 18 months and were then followed off drug for 6 months to check for delayed response and recurrence. In both human patients and the C3H/HeJ mouse model, the study applied high-throughput TCRbeta sequencing to look at T cell clonal expansion in alopecia areata. Human TCRbeta sequencing covered scalp tissue and sorted CD4+ and CD8+ peripheral blood T cells from patchy and totalis/universalis alopecia areata patients and healthy controls. Tofacitinib-treated patients had biopsies at baseline and at 4 and 24 weeks of treatment, with a later scalp biopsy in several patients. Scalp clonality was compared across normal scalp (n=4), patchy alopecia areata scalp (n=8), and alopecia totalis/universalis scalp (n=8). The RNA source kit depended on sample type: the PAXgene miRNA kit for fixed scalp, the miRNeasy kit for PBMCs, and the RNeasy kit for mouse skin. TCRbeta CDR3 regions were amplified by immunoSEQ multiplex PCR using 35 Vbeta forward and 13 Jbeta reverse primers.

Libraries came from the immunoSEQ multiplex PCR assay. To provide template for TCR sequencing, every sample had RNA extracted and reverse transcribed into cDNA. First-strand cDNA was synthesized with SuperScript III using a 2:1 mix of oligo-dT and random hexamers. A synthetic immune receptor repertoire was used to gauge amplification bias, and whatever bias remained was removed computationally. The authors' pipeline ran thus. After raw reads were preprocessed to remove errors, the CDR3 was defined following IMGT conventions as running from the conserved cysteine to phenylalanine. Clonality was calculated as 1 minus Shannon entropy normalized by log2 of the number of productive unique TCRs. Whether each scalp clone was CD4 or CD8 was inferred by checking scalp TCRbeta sequences against the CD4 and CD8 repertoires from sorted blood. The source is immuneACCESS, and TCRdb retained only in-frame sequences with V and J called. Part of the clones is not carried over; for the studies checked, unresolved V genes explain less than half of this, and the remainder is unexplained. The DNA was the basis for D and trimming; V, J and clone size are from that table. Present in this sample are more than 11,000 clones, 45% to 60% of which were seen just once. The top ten constitute around 9.9% of the sample.

What the work shows at the level of the full study, not this receptor alone: Compared with normal scalp, lesional scalp had higher clonality and more expanded CD8+ clones, particularly in alopecia totalis/universalis, a pattern that suggests antigenic drive. TCR sequences shared between patients were less clear than in mice, possibly partly because of HLA diversity in the patient population. Scalp TCR repertoire analysis is complicated because resident alphabeta T cells in normal human skin are also sequenced, whereas mouse skin is dominated by gammadelta T cells.

From the cysteine through the phenylalanine, the CDR3 covers 13 amino acids. Only the CDR3 region is kept as DNA, spanning 39 bases read in frame from base 1. Trimming removed 0 bases from V and 2 bases from J, leaving 7 bases between the germline ends. In the germline V gene (reference sequence), CDR1 corresponds to GTSNPN and CDR2 to SVGIG. The rearranged segments are TRBV30 and TRBJ1-2; a weak D assignment points to TRBD1 (5 bases agree). The specimen was skin, collected at week 0. The sequence derives from a human donor with alopecia areata. The CDR3 region has the sequence CAWSVRGNYGYTF. The bases are TGTGCCTGGAGTGTAAGGGGAAACTATGGCTACACCTTC.